This TCR beta chain was profiled in a study of blood T cell repertoires in COVID-19. Whole-study context: Material from acute and convalescent COVID-19 was sourced from the United States, Italy and Spain. Sample material is recorded as cDNA or gDNA derived from T cells, B-cell-depleted T cells, or PBMCs.

The CDR3 has 19 amino acids. The germline V gene has CDR1 ENHRY and CDR2 SYGVKD. J was trimmed by 0 bases and V by 3 bases; bases with no gene match: 10. Authors' data handling: The assay estimated nucleated cells by amplifying reference gene primers. Data came from immunoSEQ multiplex PCR; TCRdb stores just in-frame clones and leaves some out. V and J calls and clone size are those listed in that table; D and trimming were worked out from the DNA. There are more than 300,000 clones in the sample; around 87% occur only once, and about 6% lies in the top ten. Seattle cases were enrolled at active infection and followed longitudinally.

The sequence was obtained from a woman aged 50 to 65 with COVID-19, enrolled during active disease. Sequencing was performed on peripheral blood. The rearrangement uses TRBV10-3 and TRBJ2-6, with TRBD1 matching over 8 bases. The CDR3 DNA reads as TGTGCCATCAGTGACCCCCTCGGGACAGGTCACTCTGGGGCCAACGTCCTGACTTTC. It codes for CAISDPLGTGHSGANVLTF.